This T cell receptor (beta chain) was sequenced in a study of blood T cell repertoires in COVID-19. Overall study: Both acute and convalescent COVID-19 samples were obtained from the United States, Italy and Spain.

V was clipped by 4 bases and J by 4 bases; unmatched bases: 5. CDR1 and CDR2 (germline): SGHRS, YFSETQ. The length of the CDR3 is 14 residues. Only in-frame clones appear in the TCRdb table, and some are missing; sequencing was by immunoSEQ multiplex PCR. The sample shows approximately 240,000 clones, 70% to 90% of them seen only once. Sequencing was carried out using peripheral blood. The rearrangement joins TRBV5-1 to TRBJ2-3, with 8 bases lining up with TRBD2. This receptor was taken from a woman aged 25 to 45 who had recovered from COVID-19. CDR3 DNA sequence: TGCGCCAGCAGCCCGGGACTAGTTGCAGATACGCAGTATTTT. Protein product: CASSPGLVADTQYF.